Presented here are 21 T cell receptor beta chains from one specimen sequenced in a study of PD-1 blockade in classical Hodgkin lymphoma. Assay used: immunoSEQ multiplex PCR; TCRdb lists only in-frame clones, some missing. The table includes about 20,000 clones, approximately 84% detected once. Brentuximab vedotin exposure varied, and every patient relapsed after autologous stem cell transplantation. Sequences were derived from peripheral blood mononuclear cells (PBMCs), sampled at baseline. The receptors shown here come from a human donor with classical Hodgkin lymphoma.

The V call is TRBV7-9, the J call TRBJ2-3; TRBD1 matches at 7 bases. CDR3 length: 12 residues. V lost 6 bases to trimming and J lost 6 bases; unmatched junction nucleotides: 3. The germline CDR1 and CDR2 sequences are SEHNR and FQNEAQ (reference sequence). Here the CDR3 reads CASRGGEDTQYF. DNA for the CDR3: TGTGCCAGCAGAGGGGGCGAGGATACGCAGTATTTT.

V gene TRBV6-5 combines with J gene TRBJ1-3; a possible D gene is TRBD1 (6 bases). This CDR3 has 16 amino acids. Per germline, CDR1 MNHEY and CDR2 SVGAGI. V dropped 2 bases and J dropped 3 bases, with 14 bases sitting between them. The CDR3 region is CASSYGRGSGGNTIYF. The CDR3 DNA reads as TGTGCCAGCAGTTACGGGAGGGGGTCGGGTGGAAACACCATATATTTT.

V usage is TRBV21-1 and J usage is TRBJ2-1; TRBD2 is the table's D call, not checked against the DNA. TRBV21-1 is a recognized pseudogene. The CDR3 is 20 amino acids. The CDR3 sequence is CASSNPGGTSGGTIRVEQFF. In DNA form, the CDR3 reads TGTGCCAGCAGCAACCCGGGGGGGACTAGCGGGGGCACGATAAGGGTTGAGCAGTTCTTC.

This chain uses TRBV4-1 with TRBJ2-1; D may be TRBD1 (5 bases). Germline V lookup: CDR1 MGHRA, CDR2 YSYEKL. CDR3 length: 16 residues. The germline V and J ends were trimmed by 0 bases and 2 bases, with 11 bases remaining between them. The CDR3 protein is CASSQDFRVAYNEQFF. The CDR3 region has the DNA TGCGCCAGCAGCCAAGATTTCAGGGTCGCCTACAATGAGCAGTTCTTC.

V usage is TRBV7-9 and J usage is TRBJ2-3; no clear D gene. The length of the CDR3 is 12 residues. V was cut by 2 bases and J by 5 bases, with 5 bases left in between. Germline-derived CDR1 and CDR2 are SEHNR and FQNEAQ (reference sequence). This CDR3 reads CASSLSRDTQYF. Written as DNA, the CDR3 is TGTGCCAGCAGCTTATCGCGAGATACGCAGTATTTT. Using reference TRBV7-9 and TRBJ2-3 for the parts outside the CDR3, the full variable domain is DTGVSQNPRHKITKRGQNVTFRCDPISEHNRLYWYRQTLGQGPEFLTYFQNEAQLEKSRLLSDRFSAERPKGSFSTLEIQRTEQGDSAMYLCASSLSRDTQYFGPGTRLTVL.

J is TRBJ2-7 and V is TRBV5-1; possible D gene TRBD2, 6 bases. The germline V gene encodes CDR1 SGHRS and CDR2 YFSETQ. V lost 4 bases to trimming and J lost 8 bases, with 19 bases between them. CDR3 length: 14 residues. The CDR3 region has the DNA TGCGCCAGCAGCCCTTCGGGACTCCCCAACCAGCAGTACTTC. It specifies CASSPSGLPNQQYF.

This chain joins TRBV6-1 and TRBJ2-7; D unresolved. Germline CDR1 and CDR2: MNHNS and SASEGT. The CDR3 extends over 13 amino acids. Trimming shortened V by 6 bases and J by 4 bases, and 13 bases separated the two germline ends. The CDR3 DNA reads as TGTGCCAGCAGCTCCTCAGAAACGTACGAGCAGTACTTC. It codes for CASSSSETYEQYF.

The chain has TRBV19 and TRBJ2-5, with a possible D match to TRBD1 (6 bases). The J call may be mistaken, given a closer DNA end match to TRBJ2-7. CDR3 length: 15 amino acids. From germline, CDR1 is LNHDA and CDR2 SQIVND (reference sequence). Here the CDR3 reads CASSISGQSAYEQYF. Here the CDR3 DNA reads TGTGCCAGTAGTATATCTGGACAGTCGGCATACGAGCAGTACTTC.

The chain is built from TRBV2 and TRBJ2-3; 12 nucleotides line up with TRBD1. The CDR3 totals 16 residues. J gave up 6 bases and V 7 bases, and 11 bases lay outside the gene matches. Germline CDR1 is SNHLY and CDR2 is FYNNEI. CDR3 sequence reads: CASMPFGTGGLDTQYF. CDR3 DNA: TGTGCCAGCATGCCGTTTGGGACAGGGGGCTTGGATACGCAGTATTTT.

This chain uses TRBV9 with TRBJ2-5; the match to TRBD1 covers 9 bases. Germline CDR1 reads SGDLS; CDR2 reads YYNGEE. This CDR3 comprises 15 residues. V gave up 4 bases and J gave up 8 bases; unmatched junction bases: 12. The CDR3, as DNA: TGTGCCAGCAGCCTGTGGGGGGACAGGGTATTAACCCAGTACTTC. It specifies CASSLWGDRVLTQYF.

The CDR3 region is CASSLSGGAVDEQYF. The DNA of the CDR3 is TGCGCCAGCAGCTTAAGCGGGGGGGCAGTCGACGAGCAGTACTTC. The chain couples TRBV5-1 to TRBJ2-7; 10 nucleotides align to TRBD2. Germline CDR1 and CDR2: SGHRS and YFSETQ. The trim removed 2 bases at V and 5 bases at J, leaving 7 bases unmatched. The CDR3 loop spans 15 amino acids.

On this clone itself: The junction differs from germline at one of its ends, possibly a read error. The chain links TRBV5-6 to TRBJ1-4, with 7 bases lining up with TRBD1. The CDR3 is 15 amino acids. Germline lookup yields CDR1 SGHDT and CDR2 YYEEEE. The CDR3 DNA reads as TGTGCCAGCAGCTTGGAGAGGGGGCCTAAAGAAAAACTGTTTTTT. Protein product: CASSLERGPKEKLFF.

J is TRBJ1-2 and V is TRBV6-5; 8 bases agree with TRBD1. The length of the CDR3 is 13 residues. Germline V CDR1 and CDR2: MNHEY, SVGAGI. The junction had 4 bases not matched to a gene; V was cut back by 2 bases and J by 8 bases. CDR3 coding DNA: TGTGCCAGCAGTTACGGACAGGGCAGGGGCTACACCTTC. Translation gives CASSYGQGRGYTF.

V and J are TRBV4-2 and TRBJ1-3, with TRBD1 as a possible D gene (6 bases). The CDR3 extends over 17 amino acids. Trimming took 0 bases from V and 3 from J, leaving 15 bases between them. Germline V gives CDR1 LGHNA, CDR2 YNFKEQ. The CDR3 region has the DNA TGTGCCAGCAGCCAAGATGGTAGGGGGAGATATGGAAACACCATATATTTT. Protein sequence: CASSQDGRGRYGNTIYF.

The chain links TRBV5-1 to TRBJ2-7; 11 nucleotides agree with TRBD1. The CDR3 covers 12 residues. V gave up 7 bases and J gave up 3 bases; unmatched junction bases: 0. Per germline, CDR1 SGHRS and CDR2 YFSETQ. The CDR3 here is CASGTGGYEQYF. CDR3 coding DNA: TGCGCCAGCGGGACAGGGGGCTACGAGCAGTACTTC.

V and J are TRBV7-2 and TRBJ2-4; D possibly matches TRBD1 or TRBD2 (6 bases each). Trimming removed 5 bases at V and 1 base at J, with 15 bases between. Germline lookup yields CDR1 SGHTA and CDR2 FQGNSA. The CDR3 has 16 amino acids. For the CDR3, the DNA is TGTGCCAGCAGCCCACGGGGGCTGAGGGCCAAAAACATTCAGTACTTC. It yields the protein CASSPRGLRAKNIQYF.

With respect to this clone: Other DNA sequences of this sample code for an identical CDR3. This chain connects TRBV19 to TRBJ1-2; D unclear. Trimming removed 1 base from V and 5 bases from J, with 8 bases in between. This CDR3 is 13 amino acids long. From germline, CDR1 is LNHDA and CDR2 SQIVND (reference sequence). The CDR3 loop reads CASSIGAAYGYTF. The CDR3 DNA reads TGTGCCAGTAGTATAGGGGCAGCTTATGGCTACACCTTC.

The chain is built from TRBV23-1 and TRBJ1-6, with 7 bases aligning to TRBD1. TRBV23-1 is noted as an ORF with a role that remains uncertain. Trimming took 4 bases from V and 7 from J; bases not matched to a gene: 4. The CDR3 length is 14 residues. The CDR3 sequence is CASSPRGINSPLHF. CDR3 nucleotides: TGCGCCAGCAGTCCCAGGGGGATCAATTCACCCCTCCACTTT.

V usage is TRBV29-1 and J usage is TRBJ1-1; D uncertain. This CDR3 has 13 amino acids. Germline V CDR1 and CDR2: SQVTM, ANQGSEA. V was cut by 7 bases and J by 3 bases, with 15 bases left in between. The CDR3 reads CSARSPRDTEAFF. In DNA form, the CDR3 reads TGCAGCGCCCGGTCCCCCCGGGACACTGAAGCTTTCTTT.

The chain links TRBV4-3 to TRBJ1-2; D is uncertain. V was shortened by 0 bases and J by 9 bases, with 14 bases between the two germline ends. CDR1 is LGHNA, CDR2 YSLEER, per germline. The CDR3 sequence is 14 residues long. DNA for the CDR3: TGCGCCAGCAGCCAAGATATGATGGGCTGGAGCTACACCTTC. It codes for CASSQDMMGWSYTF.

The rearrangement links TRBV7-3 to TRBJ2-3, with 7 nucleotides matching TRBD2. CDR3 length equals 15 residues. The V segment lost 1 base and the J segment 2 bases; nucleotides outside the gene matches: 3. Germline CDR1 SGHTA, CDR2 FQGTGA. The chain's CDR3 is CASSLSGGPTDTQYF. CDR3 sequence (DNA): TGTGCCAGCAGCTTAAGCGGGGGTCCCACAGATACGCAGTATTTT. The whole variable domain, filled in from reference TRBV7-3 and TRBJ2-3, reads GAGVSQTPSNKVTEKGKYVELRCDPISGHTALYWYRQSLGQGPEFLIYFQGTGAADDSGLPNDRFFAVRPEGSVSTLKIQRTERGDSAVYLCASSLSGGPTDTQYFGPGTRLTVL.